Listed below are T cell receptor beta chains from one sample, sequenced in a study of regulatory T cells in long-lasting Graves disease. TCRdb analysed the multiplex PCR reads with MiXCR anew, one entry per CDR3 protein. This table has 300,000 to 400,000 distinct CDR3 sequences, 16% appearing once. The sample was also reused in another study, on T cells in Graves' hyperthyroidism and ophthalmopathy.

This specimen consisted of peripheral blood mononuclear cells (PBMCs), obtained at new diagnosis, from a patient treated with antithyroid drugs. The receptors were sampled from a man aged 40-55 years with Graves disease. Each CDR3 is given with its conserved first and last residue. Expanded clones are given a class, and other clones once, few, many or no size at all.

many | TRBV20-1 | CSATNQGIGQYF
many | TRBV7-9 | CASSLAGTPDNYGYTF
- | TRBV11-2 | CASSLDRRTGLFF
- | TRBV20-1 | CSARAGGTLFANEQFF
few | TRBV20-1 | CSAGWGRGGYNSPLHF
many | TRBV7-2 | CASSRSGAGDTQYF
- | TRBV19 | CASSARQREDHEQYF
many | TRBV2 | CASTRRDGVAAGQPQHF
few | TRBV5-1 | CASSLGTGSGQPQHF
many | TRBV12-3/TRBV12-4 | CASSIRVGTVSTDTQYF
- | TRBV6-8 | CASRRNRAGGYTF
many | TRBV7-3 | CASSSLGEDTQYF
many | TRBV28 | CASSFGGPLEQFF
few | TRBV6-4 | CASTLGGEGIDTQYF
- | TRBV11-1 | CVSSSYRVDTQYF
many | TRBV18 | CASSPTSGSTDTQYF
once | TRBV19 | CASSKGPPYSSYNEQFF
many | TRBV28 | CASSLPSGQVSNQPQHF
- | TRBV19 | CASSDREVSTGELFF
many | TRBV12-3/TRBV12-4 | CASSFRQGTDTQYF
many | TRBV7-3 | CASSLVPSVSEQYF
- | TRBV5-5 | CASSLIRPGEVTDTQYF
many | TRBV7-9 | CASSLGQEYGIQYF
- | TRBV4-1 | CASSQGVVEKLFF
many | TRBV10-3 | CAISPRTAANTGELFF
- | TRBV6-1 | CASSPSGGDGSQYF
many | TRBV20-1 | CSAREPSMNTEAFF
many | TRBV12-3/TRBV12-4 | CASTTSSNYGYTF
many | TRBV24-1 | CATSDLEATEAFF
- | TRBV4-3 | CASSQAGVRNQPQHF
- | TRBV5-1 | CASSSDASGGGQETQYF
- | TRBV12-5 | CASAPQGGTEAFF
many | TRBV30 | CAWSPYSNQPQHF
many | TRBV30 | CAWSVQWGEAFF
many | TRBV20-1 | CSARETAQETQYF
many | TRBV5-1 | CASSKRPIDRWSNTDTQYF
- | TRBV5-5 | CASSFRQGLYEQYF
many | TRBV28 | CASSFPDSKRTQYF
- | TRBV7-2 | CASSLRPLTSGGADTQYF
- | TRBV12-3/TRBV12-4 | CASNAWGQETQYF
many | TRBV12-3/TRBV12-4 | CASSLLGPEYNSPLHF
few | TRBV27 | CASSLTAGRGRIYGGYTF
few | TRBV9 | CASSVGWGEQDTQYF
few | TRBV10-3 | CAISGTSGSTGQYF
many | TRBV28 | CASSPRDNEQYF
many | TRBV6-1 | CASTVRLRTGELFF
few | TRBV20-1 | CSARAGTRDSPLHF
- | TRBV2 | CASSEERGTDTQYF
few | TRBV9 | CASSVGWNTGELFF
many | TRBV18 | CASSLLGENTEAFF